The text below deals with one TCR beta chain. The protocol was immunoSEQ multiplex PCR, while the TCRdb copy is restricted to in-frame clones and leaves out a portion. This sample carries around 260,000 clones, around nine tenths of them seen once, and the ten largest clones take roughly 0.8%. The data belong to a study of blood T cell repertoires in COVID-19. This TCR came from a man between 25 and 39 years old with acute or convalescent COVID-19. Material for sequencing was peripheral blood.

The DNA for the CDR3 is TGTGCCAGCAGCCTGACTAGCGGGGAAGAGACCCAGTACTTC. The encoded protein is CASSLTSGEETQYF. J is TRBJ2-5 and V is TRBV2; 11 nucleotides line up with TRBD2. V was pared by 6 bases and J by 3 bases, with 3 bases of the junction left unmatched. The germline V gene encodes CDR1 SNHLY and CDR2 FYNNEI. The CDR3 sequence is 14 residues long.